This passage covers 9 T cell receptor beta chains from one sample sequenced in a study of PD-1 blockade in classical Hodgkin lymphoma. Some clones are missing from TCRdb's copy, which holds only in-frame ones; the method was immunoSEQ multiplex PCR. The table shows about 12,000 clones, with 65% to 80% occurring only once. Each patient relapsed following autologous stem cell transplantation, and prior brentuximab vedotin exposure differed. Magnetic negative selection purified CD4+ T cells from thawed PBMCs. The sequences come from CD4+ T cells from blood, collected at baseline. The receptors were sampled from a human donor with classical Hodgkin lymphoma.

This clone was seen just once. The chain joins TRBV14 to TRBJ1-1; D is perhaps TRBD1 (5 bases). V was shortened by 1 base and J by 1 base, with 7 bases between the two germline ends. In germline, CDR1 is SGHDN, CDR2 FVKESK. The CDR3 has 14 residues. In nucleotides, the CDR3 is TGTGCCAGCAGCCAAGTAAGGGGGAACACTGAAGCTTTCTTT. It translates to CASSQVRGNTEAFF.

This clone has a single count. The chain combines TRBV10-3 with TRBJ2-2; D not certain. V lost 3 bases to trimming and J lost 5 bases, with 7 bases between them. Germline V gene lookup returns CDR1 ENHRY and CDR2 SYGVKD. The CDR3 spans 13 residues. CDR3 in amino acids: CAISDQGTGELFF. The CDR3, as DNA: TGTGCCATCAGTGACCAAGGGACCGGGGAGCTGTTTTTT.

This CDR3 reads CASSRLAGGSGELFF. CDR3 bases: TGTGCCAGCAGCCGACTAGCGGGGGGCTCCGGGGAGCTGTTTTTT. This sequence joins TRBV2 and TRBJ2-2; 13 bases map to TRBD2. Looked up from germline, CDR1 is SNHLY and CDR2 is FYNNEI. There are 15 residues in the CDR3. The ends lost 6 bases at V and 6 bases at J; junction bases unmatched: 4.

This chain uses TRBV27 with TRBJ1-5; TRBD1 agrees at 7 bases. The CDR3 is 18 amino acids. V dropped 5 bases and J dropped 5; count of bases not matched to a gene: 18. CDR1 is MNHEY and CDR2 is SMNVEV in the germline V gene (reference sequence). The CDR3 region is CASSPFMGTGVLHQPQHF. CDR3 coding DNA: TGTGCCAGCAGTCCGTTCATGGGAACAGGGGTACTTCATCAGCCCCAGCATTTT.

A remark on this clone: The identical CDR3 is also encoded by other nucleotide sequences in the sample. The chain carries TRBV7-2 and TRBJ2-5; D perhaps matches TRBD2 (6 bases). Trimming removed 1 base from V and 5 bases from J, with 11 bases in between. CDR1 SGHTA and CDR2 FQGNSA come from the germline V gene. The CDR3 covers 14 residues. The CDR3 loop is CASSLVSGRETQYF. Here the CDR3 DNA reads TGTGCCAGCAGCTTAGTTTCAGGGAGGGAGACCCAGTACTTC.

This chain joins TRBV9 and TRBJ2-5; TRBD1 aligns across 7 bases. Germline assignment: CDR1 SGDLS and CDR2 YYNGEE. V trimming: 0 bases; J trimming: 7 bases; junction bases outside the gene matches: 6. The CDR3 runs to 14 residues. The CDR3 DNA sequence: TGTGCCAGCAGCGTAGAAAGGGGGCTCGGGACCCAGTACTTC. Protein sequence: CASSVERGLGTQYF.

The table lists this clone with a count of one. The rearrangement joins TRBV5-4 to TRBJ2-2, with 8 nucleotides matching TRBD1. This CDR3 comprises 16 residues. Germline trimming cut 4 bases from V and 4 bases from J; bases unmatched to any gene: 9. Germline values: CDR1 SGHNT, CDR2 YYREEE (reference sequence). The CDR3 bases are TGTGCCAGCAGCGCACACCAGGGGGCGAGCACCGGGGAGCTGTTTTTT. It codes for CASSAHQGASTGELFF. The variable domain in full, with the rest retrieved from reference TRBV5-4 and TRBJ2-2, is ETGVTQSPTHLIKTRGQQVTLRCSSQSGHNTVSWYQQALGQGPQFIFQYYREEENGRGNFPPRFSGLQFPNYSSELNVNALELDDSALYLCASSAHQGASTGELFFGEGSRLTVL.

V is TRBV7-3 and J is TRBJ2-5; 9 bases map to TRBD2. CDR1 SGHTA and CDR2 FQGTGA come from the germline V gene. This CDR3 has 15 residues. V shed 5 bases, J shed 5 bases, and the junction held 9 bases outside the gene matches. The CDR3 protein is CASSNAGGPRETQYF. The CDR3 coding sequence is TGTGCCAGCAGCAACGCGGGGGGGCCCCGGGAGACCCAGTACTTC.

The chain recombines TRBV7-2 with TRBJ2-7; 12 bases are a match to TRBD2. The V gene end was trimmed by 5 bases and the J gene end by 7 bases; junction bases not matched to a gene: 6. The CDR3 has 14 amino acids. Per germline, CDR1 SGHTA and CDR2 FQGNSA. The CDR3, as DNA: TGTGCCAGCAGCCTACTAGCGGGGGGCTGGGAGCAGTACTTC. This translates into CASSLLAGGWEQYF.